The clone carrying this T cell receptor (beta chain) was observed once. Its antigen is unidentified. The genomic DNA of each subset was split evenly across several immunoSEQ plates. The table came from immunoSEQ multiplex PCR; TCRdb's copy has only in-frame clones and leaves some out. Here the sample spans 2 million to 2.5 million clones, over 85% being singletons. This CDR3 contains 15 residues. With 6 bases clipped from V and 1 base from J, the junction kept 6 bases outside the gene matches. Germline V gene data show CDR1 as MNHNS and CDR2 as SASEGT. The record originates from a study of shared clonotypes between healthy human individuals. Study at large: Those who served as donors were a couple of women and a few men between the ages of 18 and 49.

Study-wide points: An effect of sequencing depth on clonotype sharing among donors was expected. Relative to memory subsets, naive subsets generally showed larger estimated richness.

The receptor comes from a young man in good health. The chain links TRBV6-1 to TRBJ2-5; 9 positions agree with TRBD2. The source material was naive CD4+ T cells sorted from blood. Subset meaning: CD45RA+ positively selected. CDR3 coding DNA: TGTGCCAGCAGGTACGGACTAGCGATCCAAGAGACCCAGTACTTC. Translating gives CASRYGLAIQETQYF.